Shown below are 17 T cell receptor beta chains from a single sample sequenced in a study of OX40 agonist ivuxolimab in advanced cancers. Only in-frame clones appear in the TCRdb table, and some are missing; sequencing was by immunoSEQ multiplex PCR. The sample includes fewer than 45,000 clones, approximately 76% of them seen just once. Sequencing used CD4+ or CD8+ T cells sorted from blood, obtained in a trial of the OX40 agonist ivuxolimab. These receptors came from an adult with an advanced solid tumor such as melanoma, head and neck, liver or kidney cancer.

CDR3 nucleotide sequence: TGTGCCTGGAGTGGCTTCGGACAGGGGGTGCATAATTCACCCCTCCACTTT. Encoded protein: CAWSGFGQGVHNSPLHF. The chain carries TRBV30 and TRBJ1-6; 10 bases line up with TRBD1. The junction had 8 bases not matched to a gene; V was cut back by 1 base and J by 5 bases. Germline V gives CDR1 GTSNPN, CDR2 SVGIG (reference sequence). The CDR3 runs 17 residues.

This chain joins TRBV5-8 and TRBJ2-1; TRBD2 agrees at 10 bases. V was clipped by 0 bases and J by 0 bases; unmatched bases: 3. The CDR3 spans 17 residues. CDR1 is SGHTS, CDR2 YDEGEE, per germline. CDR3 region: CASSLETSGISYNEQFF. The CDR3 nucleotides are TGTGCCAGCAGCTTGGAAACTAGCGGGATCTCCTACAATGAGCAGTTCTTC.

The chain links TRBV14 to TRBJ1-5; unclear D gene. V lost 2 bases and J 3 bases, leaving 11 bases between the germline ends. This CDR3 has 15 residues. In germline, CDR1 is SGHDN, CDR2 FVKESK. Here the CDR3 DNA reads TGTGCCAGCAGCCAAAGAGCGGGATTCAATCAGCCCCAGCATTTT. Its translation is CASSQRAGFNQPQHF.

The chain is built from TRBV6-6 and TRBJ1-5; D remains ambiguous. Trimming cost V 7 bases and J 5 bases, with 9 bases left between them. CDR1 MNHNY and CDR2 SVGAGI come from the germline V gene (reference sequence). This CDR3 has 12 amino acids. The CDR3 spells CASTQLDQPQHF. CDR3 nucleotides: TGTGCCAGCACCCAGTTAGATCAGCCCCAGCATTTT.

The genes are TRBV30 and TRBJ1-2, with 11 bases aligning to TRBD1. V lost 7 bases and J lost 6; bases outside the gene matches: 13. Germline assignment: CDR1 GTSNPN and CDR2 SVGIG (reference sequence). The CDR3 consists of 15 residues. Here the CDR3 DNA reads TGTGCCTCTTCCGGGACAGGGGGGTTGTTGGATGGCTACACCTTC. Protein: CASSGTGGLLDGYTF. Based on the CDR3 plus reference TRBV30 and TRBJ1-2, the full variable domain is SQTIHQWPATLVQPVGSPLSLECTVEGTSNPNLYWYRQAAGRGLQLLFYSVGIGQISSEVPQNLSASRPQDRQFILSSKKLLLSDSGFYLCASSGTGGLLDGYTFGSGTRLTVV.

The chain combines TRBV2 with TRBJ2-1; D call uncertain. Germline CDR1 is SNHLY and CDR2 is FYNNEI. This CDR3 spans 10 amino acids. V was pared by 7 bases and J by 9 bases, with 7 bases between. The CDR3 region has the DNA TGTGCCAGCATTGGGCTTGAGCAGTTCTTC. Its translation is CASIGLEQFF. Based on the CDR3 plus reference TRBV2 and TRBJ2-1, the full variable domain is EPEVTQTPSHQVTQMGQEVILRCVPISNHLYFYWYRQILGQKVEFLVSFYNNEISEKSEIFDDQFSVERPDGSNFTLKIRSTKLEDSAMYFCASIGLEQFFGPGTRLTVL.

This chain joins TRBV7-9 and TRBJ2-2; maybe TRBD1 (5 bases). Trimming took 5 bases from V and 6 from J, leaving 7 bases between them. The CDR3 is made up of 12 amino acids. Germline values: CDR1 SEHNR, CDR2 FQNEAQ (reference sequence). CDR3 coding DNA: TGTGCCAGCAGCAGGGGCCCCGGGGAGCTGTTTTTT. It codes for CASSRGPGELFF. Together with reference TRBV7-9 and TRBJ2-2, the CDR3 gives the full variable domain: DTGVSQNPRHKITKRGQNVTFRCDPISEHNRLYWYRQTLGQGPEFLTYFQNEAQLEKSRLLSDRFSAERPKGSFSTLEIQRTEQGDSAMYLCASSRGPGELFFGEGSRLTVL.

The CDR3 DNA reads TGTGCCAGCAGCTTTCACTCACCGGGACGACCGGAGACCCAGTACTTC. This codes for CASSFHSPGRPETQYF. The chain links TRBV12-1 to TRBJ2-5. TRBV12-1 is given as a pseudogene. CDR3 length equals 16 residues.

The rearrangement joins TRBV28 to TRBJ2-2; no definite D call. With 3 bases removed from V and 1 base from J, the gap between germline ends came to 6 bases. CDR1 and CDR2 (germline): MDHEN, SYDVKM. The CDR3 runs 14 residues. This CDR3 reads CASSLGMNTGELFF. The CDR3 DNA reads as TGTGCCAGCAGTTTGGGGATGAACACCGGGGAGCTGTTTTTT.

The chain links TRBV6-1 to TRBJ1-5; no clear D gene. Germline CDR1 and CDR2: MNHNS and SASEGT. The CDR3 runs 15 residues. V was pared by 5 bases and J by 7 bases, with 18 bases between. The CDR3 DNA sequence: TGTGCCAGCAGTCGAGACGTGTCTTGGGCCCAGCCCCAGCATTTT. This encodes CASSRDVSWAQPQHF.

The genes are TRBV5-1 and TRBJ2-3, with 11 bases fitting TRBD2. The CDR3 has 16 amino acids. Germline trimming cut 1 base from V and 3 bases from J; bases unmatched to any gene: 4. Per the germline V gene, CDR1 is SGHRS and CDR2 is YFSETQ. CDR3 amino acids: CASSLNSGGATDTQYF. In DNA, the CDR3 is TGCGCCAGCAGCTTGAATAGCGGGGGGGCAACAGATACGCAGTATTTT.

This clone was picked up a small number of times. Sequence at one end of the junction differs from germline and may be a read error. The V gene is TRBV18, the J gene TRBJ2-3; 8 nucleotides match TRBD2. The CDR3 is 16 amino acids. The germline V gene has CDR1 KGHSH and CDR2 LQKENI. This CDR3 reads CASSLSATSGTDTQYF. The CDR3 region has the DNA TGTGCCAGTTCACTCTCGGCGACTAGCGGCACAGATACGCAGTATTTT.

This sequence joins TRBV28 and TRBJ1-6; no clear D. CDR1 is MDHEN, CDR2 SYDVKM, per germline. This CDR3 spans 16 amino acids. V was cut by 6 bases and J by 0 bases, with 12 bases left in between. CDR3 residues: CASSPEGSSYNSPLHF. The CDR3 coding sequence is TGTGCCAGCAGCCCCGAAGGAAGCTCCTATAATTCACCCCTCCACTTT.

This clone was seen only a few times. V is TRBV11-2 and J is TRBJ1-3; no reliable D call. The CDR3 spans 13 residues. The ends were cut back, 11 bases at V and 2 bases at J, with 13 bases in the middle. Per the germline V gene, CDR1 is SGHAT and CDR2 is FQNNGV. The chain's CDR3 is CACAGSTGNTIYF. The CDR3 coding sequence is TGTGCCTGCGCGGGGTCTACTGGAAACACCATATATTTT.

The chain has TRBV21-1 and TRBJ2-2; TRBD1 was called by the table and not checked on the DNA. TRBV21-1 is a pseudogene locus. This CDR3 has 19 residues. The CDR3 DNA is TGTGCCAGCAGCAAAGAGAAAGTAATCCAGGAAACGAACACCGGGGAGCTGTTTTTT. Translation gives CASSKEKVIQETNTGELFF.

V usage is TRBV6-4 and J usage is TRBJ2-5, with TRBD1 identical over 12 bases. Germline values: CDR1 MRHNA, CDR2 SNTAGT. The CDR3 is made up of 16 amino acids. After removal of 2 bases from V and 4 bases from J, the junction contained 5 bases not matched to a gene. CDR3 coding DNA: TGTGCCAGCAGTGACACGGGACAGGGGGCGGGAGAGACCCAGTACTTC. It translates to CASSDTGQGAGETQYF.

This chain connects TRBV18 to TRBJ2-7; 7 nucleotides line up with TRBD1. The CDR3 totals 14 residues. Trimming removed 2 bases from V and 7 bases from J; junction bases left unmatched: 8. The V gene's germline CDR1 is KGHSH and CDR2 LQKENI. The CDR3 sequence is CASSPRDSTHEQYF. CDR3 bases: TGTGCCAGCTCACCAAGGGACAGTACCCATGAGCAGTACTTC. The full variable domain, rest sourced from reference TRBV18 and TRBJ2-7, is NAGVMQNPRHLVRRRGQEARLRCSPMKGHSHVYWYRQLPEEGLKFMVYLQKENIIDESGMPKERFSAEFPKEGPSILRIQQVVRGDSAAYFCASSPRDSTHEQYFGPGTRLTVT.